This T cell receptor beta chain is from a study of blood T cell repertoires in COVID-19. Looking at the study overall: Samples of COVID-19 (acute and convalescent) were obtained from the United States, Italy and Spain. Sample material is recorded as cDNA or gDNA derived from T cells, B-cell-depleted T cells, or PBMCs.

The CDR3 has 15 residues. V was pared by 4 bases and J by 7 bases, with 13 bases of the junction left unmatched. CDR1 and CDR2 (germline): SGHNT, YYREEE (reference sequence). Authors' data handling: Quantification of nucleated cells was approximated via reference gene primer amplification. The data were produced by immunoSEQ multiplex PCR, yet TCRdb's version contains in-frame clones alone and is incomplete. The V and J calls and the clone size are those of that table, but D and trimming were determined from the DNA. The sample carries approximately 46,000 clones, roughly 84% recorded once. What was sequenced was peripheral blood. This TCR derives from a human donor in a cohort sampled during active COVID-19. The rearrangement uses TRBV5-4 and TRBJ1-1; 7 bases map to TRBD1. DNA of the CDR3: TGTGCCAGCAGCCCGGGACAGATGAGTCCCAATGAAGCTTTCTTT. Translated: CASSPGQMSPNEAFF.